This T cell receptor (beta chain) emerged from a study of blood T cell repertoires in COVID-19. Turning to the study itself: Donors in the United States, Italy and Spain gave samples during acute or convalescent COVID-19. Sample material is recorded as cDNA or gDNA derived from T cells, B-cell-depleted T cells, or PBMCs.

CDR3 length equals 15 residues. V was clipped by 6 bases and J by 6 bases, with 18 bases between them. The germline gives CDR1 MDHEN, CDR2 SYDVKM. In the original processing: From reference gene primer amplification, estimates of nucleated cell counts were derived. TCRdb's table, derived via immunoSEQ multiplex PCR, lists solely in-frame clones and lacks some. V, J and clone size reflect that table, while D and trimming were determined from the DNA. This sample has about 130,000 clones, with more than 75% found just once. Sequencing was done on a sample of peripheral blood. This rearrangement joins TRBV28 to TRBJ2-1, with D possibly TRBD2 on 6 matching bases. This receptor was identified in a man in his 70s with active COVID-19. The CDR3 bases are TGTGCCAGCAGCTCCGGGACTCGGCTCCCCAATGAGCAGTTCTTC. The encoded protein is CASSSGTRLPNEQFF.